The 27 T cell receptor beta chains below were found in one sample sequenced in a study of blood T cell repertoires in COVID-19. Only in-frame clones appear in the TCRdb table, and some are missing; sequencing was by immunoSEQ multiplex PCR. The top ten clones hold about 3.2% of a sample with roughly 250,000 clones, 81% of them seen once. The source material was peripheral blood. The receptor set was obtained from a woman aged 60 to 75 with active or convalescent COVID-19.

The genes are TRBV19 and TRBJ1-1; D is perhaps TRBD1 (5 bases). Germline V lookup: CDR1 LNHDA, CDR2 SQIVND (reference sequence). The V and J ends lost 5 bases and 1 base respectively, with 11 bases between them. The CDR3 extends over 14 amino acids. CDR3 in DNA: TGTGCCAGTAGTGCCCGGGGGGAGAACACTGAAGCTTTCTTT. This encodes CASSARGENTEAFF.

The sample holds one count of this clone. The V and J genes are TRBV5-1 and TRBJ2-7, with TRBD1 identical over 7 bases. The V gene end was trimmed by 3 bases and the J gene end by 1 base; junction bases not matched to a gene: 13. CDR3 length: 17 amino acids. CDR1 SGHRS and CDR2 YFSETQ come from the germline V gene. The CDR3 loop reads CASSSRTGTDGSYEQYF. The CDR3 DNA reads TGCGCCAGCAGCTCGAGAACCGGGACAGATGGATCCTACGAGCAGTACTTC.

The CDR3 region has the DNA TGTGCCAGCAGCTTTGGGACAGGGAACACTGAAGCTTTCTTT. Its protein product is CASSFGTGNTEAFF. The chain carries TRBV5-4 and TRBJ1-1; 8 bases line up with TRBD1. This CDR3 contains 14 residues. Germline CDR1 and CDR2: SGHNT and YYREEE (reference sequence). The J segment lost 1 base and the V segment lost 2 bases, leaving 1 base of the junction unmatched.

As to this clone: One junction end does not reproduce the germline sequence, and a read error may be involved. The rearrangement links TRBV6-5 to TRBJ1-5; TRBD1 matches at 12 bases. Germline V gene data show CDR1 as MNHEY and CDR2 as SVGAGI. The CDR3 is 15 residues long. CDR3 DNA: TGTGCCAGCAGTTTAGGGACAGGGGGCAACCAGCCCCAGCATTTT. It translates to CASSLGTGGNQPQHF.

CDR3 nucleotide sequence: TGTGCCAGCAGCTCTAATCGGCAGGGTAACACTGAAGCTTTCTTT. Protein product: CASSSNRQGNTEAFF. The rearrangement links TRBV7-9 to TRBJ1-1, with D perhaps matching TRBD1 (5 bases). The CDR3 spans 15 residues. The V gene's germline CDR1 is SEHNR and CDR2 FQNEAQ (reference sequence). V dropped 4 bases and J dropped 2 bases, with 14 bases sitting between them.

This sequence joins TRBV5-4 and TRBJ1-1; D remains ambiguous. In germline, CDR1 is SGHNT, CDR2 YYREEE (reference sequence). The V end was cut by 3 bases, the J end by 2 bases, with 5 bases between. CDR3 size: 12 residues. The CDR3 loop is CASSSVNTEAFF. The DNA of the CDR3 is TGTGCCAGCAGCTCTGTAAACACTGAAGCTTTCTTT.

This clone was detected a few times. V usage is TRBV7-2 and J usage is TRBJ1-1; D not certain. Germline values: CDR1 SGHTA, CDR2 FQGNSA. This CDR3 contains 14 residues. Trimming removed 1 base from V and 4 bases from J, with 10 bases in between. For the CDR3, the DNA is TGTGCCAGCAGCTTAGTGCCGGAGAGCACTGAAGCTTTCTTT. This codes for CASSLVPESTEAFF.

V gene TRBV7-9 combines with J gene TRBJ1-3; TRBD1 agrees at 10 bases. Germline V lookup: CDR1 SEHNR, CDR2 FQNEAQ (reference sequence). This CDR3 has 18 amino acids. J gave up 4 bases and V 4 bases, and 13 bases lay outside the gene matches. CDR3 region: CASSSLPGGQGSGNTIYF. In DNA form, the CDR3 reads TGTGCCAGCAGCTCCCTACCTGGGGGACAGGGGTCCGGAAACACCATATATTTT.

This clone has just a few counts. The chain joins TRBV19 to TRBJ2-3, with 7 nucleotides matching TRBD1. Germline CDR1 reads LNHDA; CDR2 reads SQIVND (reference sequence). The CDR3 extends over 14 amino acids. V was pared by 3 bases and J by 4 bases, with 4 bases of the junction left unmatched. The CDR3 reads CASSMNRGADTQYF. The CDR3 DNA sequence: TGTGCCAGTAGTATGAACAGGGGCGCAGATACGCAGTATTTT.

This chain joins TRBV15 and TRBJ1-5; D gene unclear. The CDR3 is 15 residues long. V lost 1 base to trimming and J lost 10 bases, with 17 bases between them. Germline CDR1 LNHNV, CDR2 YYDKDF (reference sequence). CDR3 coding DNA: TGTGCCACCAGCAGAGGGCGCCAGCGGGTCCAACCCCAGCATTTT. It translates to CATSRGRQRVQPQHF.

This chain uses TRBV19 with TRBJ1-1, with D perhaps matching TRBD1 (5 bases). Germline CDR1 and CDR2: LNHDA and SQIVND (reference sequence). Trimming removed 9 bases at V and 4 bases at J, with 15 bases between. The CDR3 sequence is 13 residues long. DNA of the CDR3: TGTGCCAGCTCCCGCGGGGGAGCCACTGAAGCTTTCTTT. Amino acids: CASSRGGATEAFF.

V usage is TRBV6-5 and J usage is TRBJ2-2; the match to TRBD1 covers 8 bases. Germline CDR1 and CDR2: MNHEY and SVGAGI. This CDR3 is 14 amino acids long. J was trimmed by 1 base and V by 10 bases; bases with no gene match: 5. The CDR3 DNA reads as TGTGCCATCAGGGGGCGGGGGAACACCGGGGAGCTGTTTTTT. Residues: CAIRGRGNTGELFF.

The chain carries TRBV6-5 and TRBJ1-5, with TRBD1 matching 10 bases. The V and J ends lost 8 bases and 7 bases, in that order; junction bases with no gene match: 11. The CDR3 contains 15 residues. From germline, CDR1 is MNHEY and CDR2 SVGAGI. This CDR3 is CASSTQTGGEQPQHF. CDR3 bases: TGTGCCAGCTCAACCCAGACAGGGGGCGAACAGCCCCAGCATTTT.

This chain links TRBV7-2 with TRBJ1-6, with TRBD1 matching over 8 bases. There are 13 residues in the CDR3. Germline V gives CDR1 SGHTA, CDR2 FQGNSA. V lost 8 bases, J lost 10 bases, and 7 bases stayed unmatched. CDR3 residues: CASRLAGGSPLHF. DNA for the CDR3: TGTGCCAGCCGTTTAGCAGGGGGCTCACCCCTCCACTTT.

The rearrangement links TRBV20-1 to TRBJ2-1; possibly TRBD2 for D (6 bases). The V gene's germline CDR1 is DFQATT and CDR2 SNEGSKA (reference sequence). CDR3 length: 16 amino acids. Trimming pared 3 bases from V and 6 bases from J, leaving 21 bases between. This CDR3 reads CSASRTSGGVGNEQFF. CDR3 sequence (DNA): TGCAGTGCTAGTAGGACCTCTGGCGGGGTGGGCAATGAGCAGTTCTTC.

This clone was detected a few times. The chain carries TRBV6-1 and TRBJ1-4; 9 bases are shared with TRBD1. V lost 1 base and J lost 8; bases outside the gene matches: 2. CDR3 length equals 14 residues. Germline CDR1 is MNHNS and CDR2 is SASEGT. The CDR3 DNA reads as TGTGCCAGCAGTGAAGGACAGGGGGTCGAAAAACTGTTTTTT. Translated: CASSEGQGVEKLFF.

The J gene is TRBJ1-3, the V gene TRBV29-1; D gene ambiguous. The CDR3 loop spans 10 amino acids. The V end was cut by 6 bases, the J end by 4 bases, with 4 bases between. Germline CDR1 is SQVTM and CDR2 is ANQGSEA. The CDR3: CSVAGNTIYF. CDR3 bases: TGCAGCGTGGCCGGAAACACCATATATTTT.

The rearrangement links TRBV3-1 (or the pseudogene TRBV3-2) to TRBJ1-4; D is undetermined. The germline gives CDR1 LGHDT, CDR2 YNNKEL (reference sequence). V dropped 1 base and J dropped 10 bases, with 7 bases sitting between them. The CDR3 has 12 residues. The CDR3 DNA reads TGTGCCAGCAGCCAAGGCAACGGAAAACTGTTTTTT. It specifies CASSQGNGKLFF.

The chain uses TRBV10-3 and TRBJ1-4; D gene uncertain. The CDR3 runs to 13 residues. Germline values: CDR1 ENHRY, CDR2 SYGVKD. V was pared by 6 bases and J by 5 bases, with 10 bases between. CDR3 sequence (DNA): TGTGCCATCAGGGGAAGAGGGAATGAAAAACTGTTTTTT. It codes for CAIRGRGNEKLFF.

This chain connects TRBV2 to TRBJ2-1; 7 bases align to TRBD2. V lost 7 bases and J lost 10; bases outside the gene matches: 7. In germline, CDR1 is SNHLY, CDR2 FYNNEI. The CDR3 length is 12 residues. The CDR3 DNA reads TGTGCCAGCACCACGGGGGGAACCGAGCAGTTCTTC. This codes for CASTTGGTEQFF.

The chain combines TRBV21-1 with TRBJ1-6. TRBV21-1 is flagged as a pseudogene. This CDR3 region has 16 residues. As DNA, the CDR3 is TGTGCCAGCAGCAAAAAGGGAGATCCGTCTAATTCACCCCTCCACTTT. Protein product: CASSKKGDPSNSPLHF.

This clone came up a few times. The chain has TRBV21-1 and TRBJ1-1; the listed D gene, TRBD1, was not tested against the DNA. TRBV21-1 represents a pseudogene. The CDR3 has 14 amino acids. CDR3 in amino acids: CASSPGQLNTEAFF. CDR3 nucleotides: TGTGCCAGCAGTCCGGGACAGCTGAACACTGAAGCTTTCTTT.

This clone was detected only once. The CDR3 coding sequence is TGCGCCAGCAGTCAAAAGGACAGGGTCAATCAGCCCCAGCATTTT. Amino acids: CASSQKDRVNQPQHF. The chain has TRBV23-1 and TRBJ1-5; 8 bases map to TRBD1. TRBV23-1 is an ORF, and what it does is uncertain. J was trimmed by 3 bases and V by 2 bases; bases with no gene match: 3. The CDR3 consists of 15 residues.

The J gene is TRBJ2-7, the V gene TRBV7-8; a weak D match, TRBD2 (5 bases). This CDR3 spans 16 amino acids. Germline CDR1 SGHVS, CDR2 FQNEAQ. Trimming took off 1 base at V and 2 bases at J, with 15 bases between the two ends. The CDR3 DNA sequence: TGTGCCAGCAGCTTAGTACGCGACGGGGAGACCTACGAGCAGTACTTC. It yields the protein CASSLVRDGETYEQYF.

The chain uses TRBV21-1 and TRBJ2-7; the table calls TRBD2, which could not be checked here. TRBV21-1 is an annotated pseudogene. The CDR3 runs to 13 residues. CDR3 amino acids: CASSKGGGAEQYF. The DNA of the CDR3 is TGTGCCAGCAGCAAGGGAGGGGGGGCCGAGCAGTACTTC.

This chain links TRBV5-6 with TRBJ1-3; D is ambiguous. V was cut by 4 bases and J by 2 bases, with 16 bases left in between. The CDR3 loop spans 16 amino acids. From germline, CDR1 is SGHDT and CDR2 YYEEEE. CDR3 sequence (DNA): TGTGCCAGCAGCCGGATGACTCCTCCCGCTGGAAACACCATATATTTT. Translation: CASSRMTPPAGNTIYF.

This chain joins TRBV13 and TRBJ2-2, with D maybe TRBD1 (5 bases). This CDR3 has 18 amino acids. V was trimmed by 5 bases and J by 6 bases, leaving 25 bases between them. The germline V gene encodes CDR1 PRHDT and CDR2 FYEKMQ (reference sequence). The CDR3 loop reads CASSHIEIAGSTSGELFF. The CDR3, as DNA: TGTGCCAGCAGCCATATCGAGATAGCAGGGTCGACCTCCGGGGAGCTGTTTTTT.